What follows describes a single T cell receptor beta chain. The source of the sample is a study of shared clonotypes between healthy human individuals. V was pared by 6 bases and J by 4 bases, with 9 bases of the junction left unmatched. CDR3 size: 14 residues. The germline CDR1 and CDR2 sequences are SQVTM and ANQGSEA. In the sorted-subset replicate PCRs, approximately 200 ng DNA, 30,000 or so T cell genomes, was used. Profiled with immunoSEQ multiplex PCR; TCRdb holds only in-frame clones, not every one. This table holds about 1.1 million clones, about 72% found once. The sequence was collected from a man aged 18 to 35 in good health. Some clones in this sample may be carry-over from other donors' samples. The sequencing input was memory CD4+ T cells from PBMCs. This sample's subset: CD45RA-negative fraction. V is TRBV29-1 and J is TRBJ1-5; 7 nucleotides agree with TRBD1. Written as DNA, the CDR3 is TGCAGCGTCCAGGTCTCGACAGGGAATCAGCCCCAGCATTTT. This gives the protein CSVQVSTGNQPQHF.